Shown below are 30 T cell receptor delta chains from a single sample sequenced in a study of Vδ1+ human thymocytes. General study points: Thymic TRG and TRD repertoires appeared highly polyclonal.

Extracted RNA was reverse transcribed into cDNA. Pooled V-gene forward primers with one constant-region reverse primer generated the CDR3 amplicons by multiplex PCR. TCRdb fed the multiplex PCR reads to CATT. The sample has about 54,000 delta-chain clones, about 15% seen once. No antigens are known for them. The sample comprised Vdelta1+ gamma-delta thymocytes from the thymus. Subset noted: FACS-sorted CD3+ TCRalphabeta- TCRVdelta1+ TCRVdelta2- thymocytes. The origin of the receptors is a boy younger than two who had congenital heart surgery.

The V call is TRDV1, the J call TRDJ1; 7 bases line up with TRDD3. This CDR3 region has 24 residues. Germline loops: CDR1 TSWWSYY, CDR2 QGS. The V and J ends lost 0 bases and 3 bases, in that order; junction bases with no gene match: 31. CDR3 bases: TGTGCTCTTGGGGAACTAGCGAGAAGTTCCCCCGTACTGGGGTACAATATAGGCGCCGATAAACTCATCTTT. This gives the protein CALGELARSSPVLGYNIGADKLIF.

V usage is TRDV1 and J usage is TRDJ1; 10 bases align to TRDD3. The germline gives CDR1 TSWWSYY, CDR2 QGS. The CDR3 spans 17 residues. After removal of 2 bases from V and 1 base from J, the junction contained 7 bases not matched to a gene. In DNA, the CDR3 is TGTGCTCTTGGGGAAATGCCTGGGGGATATTGCACCGATAAACTCATCTTT. It translates to CALGEMPGGYCTDKLIF.

The V call is TRDV1, the J call TRDJ1; D could derive from TRDD2 or TRDD3 (5 bases each). Trimming left V 5 bases short and J 2 bases short, with 24 bases between. Germline CDR1 and CDR2: TSWWSYY and QGS. This CDR3 has 18 amino acids. The CDR3 DNA is TGTGCTCTTGGGAAAAAGTCCCGACCCTTCTGGGTAACCGATAAACTCATCTTT. It encodes CALGKKSRPFWVTDKLIF.

Concerning this clone: The junction differs from germline at one of its ends, possibly a read error. V usage is TRDV1 and J usage is TRDJ1; possibly TRDD2 or TRDD3 for D (8 bases each). The V gene's germline CDR1 is TSWWSYY and CDR2 QGS. The CDR3 runs 20 residues. CDR3 in DNA: TGTGCTCTTGGGGATGGGGGCTTCCTACTGGGGGGATATAACACCGATAAACTCATCTTC. It codes for CALGDGGFLLGGYNTDKLIF.

As to this clone: A read error may produce the germline difference seen at one junction end. The genes are TRDV1 and TRDJ1; D might be TRDD2 or TRDD3, each matching 9 bases. Germline lookup yields CDR1 TSWWSYY and CDR2 QGS. The CDR3 is made up of 21 amino acids. The CDR3 bases are TGTGCTCTTGGGTCCTACTGGCCCTTCCTACACTGGGGGACGAACACCGATAAACTCACCTTT. Translating gives CALGSYWPFLHWGTNTDKLTF.

This clone was detected once. The rearrangement uses TRDV1 and TRDJ1; 10 bases agree with TRDD3. The CDR3 has 17 amino acids. CDR1 TSWWSYY and CDR2 QGS come from the germline V gene. J lost 0 bases, V lost 5 bases, and 9 bases had no gene match. The CDR3 DNA follows: TGTGCTCTTGGGAACGATACGACTGGGGGATACACCGATAAACTCATCTTT. It encodes CALGNDTTGGYTDKLIF.

The chain uses TRDV1 and TRDJ1; 10 bases map to TRDD3. The ends lost 2 bases at V and 4 bases at J; junction bases unmatched: 13. The CDR3 runs to 18 residues. Germline V gene data show CDR1 as TSWWSYY and CDR2 as QGS. CDR3 protein: CALGELLARAGGYDKLIF. CDR3 DNA: TGTGCTCTTGGGGAATTACTGGCAAGGGCTGGGGGATACGATAAACTCATCTTT.

The chain has TRDV1 and TRDJ1; 7 positions match TRDD3. Per the germline V gene, CDR1 is TSWWSYY and CDR2 is QGS. The CDR3 covers 15 residues. The V gene end was trimmed by 0 bases and the J gene end by 6 bases; junction bases not matched to a gene: 7. This CDR3 is CALGELIGGPYKLIF. The DNA of the CDR3 is TGTGCTCTTGGGGAACTAATTGGGGGACCGTATAAACTCATCTTT.

This clone was detected only a few times. This chain uses TRDV1 with TRDJ1; TRDD3 might be the D (5 bases). The CDR3 loop spans 17 amino acids. Germline lookup yields CDR1 TSWWSYY and CDR2 QGS. V was pared by 3 bases and J by 0 bases, with 17 bases between. CDR3 sequence: CALGDPVGPQYTDKLIF. The CDR3 DNA sequence: TGTGCTCTTGGGGACCCTGTGGGGCCTCAGTACACCGATAAACTCATCTTT.

This clone has a handful of counts. The V and J genes are TRDV1 and TRDJ1; a possible D gene is TRDD3 (6 bases). The CDR3 is 15 amino acids. With 1 base removed from V and 1 base from J, the gap between germline ends came to 10 bases. Germline-derived CDR1 and CDR2 are TSWWSYY and QGS. This CDR3 is CALGERYWATDKLIF. CDR3 DNA sequence: TGTGCTCTTGGGGAACGGTACTGGGCCACCGATAAACTCATCTTT.

This clone occurred many times. The V call is TRAV29/DV5, the J call TRDJ1, with TRDD3 matching over 11 bases. The CDR3 sequence is 18 residues long. With 1 base clipped from V and 4 bases from J, the junction kept 15 bases outside the gene matches. The germline gives CDR1 NSMFDY, CDR2 ISSIKDK. CDR3 region: CAASSAVLGDRTSDKLIF. CDR3 sequence (DNA): TGTGCAGCAAGCTCGGCAGTACTGGGGGATAGAACTAGCGATAAACTCATCTTT.

This chain uses TRDV1 with TRDJ1; D remains ambiguous. Germline V lookup: CDR1 TSWWSYY, CDR2 QGS. V was shortened by 0 bases and J by 3 bases, with 8 bases between the two germline ends. The CDR3 runs 14 residues. The CDR3 here is CALGELECPDKLIF. DNA for the CDR3: TGTGCTCTTGGGGAACTGGAATGCCCCGATAAACTCATCTTT.

This chain uses TRDV1 with TRDJ1, with 13 positions matching TRDD3. Germline values: CDR1 TSWWSYY, CDR2 QGS. The V gene end was trimmed by 0 bases and the J gene end by 4 bases; junction bases not matched to a gene: 23. The CDR3 runs 23 residues. Here the CDR3 DNA reads TGTGCTCTTGGGGAACTACGAGGCCTTCCTACTTCAATACTGGGGGATACGCACGATAAACTCATCTTT. Amino acids: CALGELRGLPTSILGDTHDKLIF.

V usage is TRDV1 and J usage is TRDJ1; 9 nucleotides agree with TRDD3. V gave up 5 bases and J gave up 0 bases; unmatched junction bases: 10. Germline-derived CDR1 and CDR2 are TSWWSYY and QGS. CDR3 length: 17 residues. This chain's CDR3 is CALGSPSGDTNTDKLIF. The CDR3 DNA is TGTGCTCTTGGGTCCCCATCGGGGGATACAAACACCGATAAACTCATCTTT.

The genes are TRDV1 and TRDJ1; 9 nucleotides align to TRDD3. CDR3 length equals 19 residues. Germline CDR1 is TSWWSYY and CDR2 is QGS. V was pared by 6 bases and J by 0 bases, with 17 bases of the junction left unmatched. CDR3 nucleotides: TGTGCTCTTGGTAATCGACCTCTGGGGGATCGGCCTCACACCGATAAACTCATCTTT. As protein: CALGNRPLGDRPHTDKLIF.

The J gene is TRDJ1, the V gene TRDV1; TRDD3 matches 8 bases. Germline CDR1 is TSWWSYY and CDR2 is QGS. V was clipped by 5 bases and J by 0 bases; unmatched bases: 8. The CDR3 sequence is 16 residues long. CDR3 coding DNA: TGTGCTCTTGGGAACGTGAGGGATACGTACACCGATAAACTCATCTTT. The encoded protein is CALGNVRDTYTDKLIF.

V is TRDV1 and J is TRDJ1, with 8 bases fitting TRDD3. V lost 4 bases and J lost 0; bases outside the gene matches: 7. This CDR3 is 16 amino acids long. CDR1 is TSWWSYY and CDR2 is QGS in the germline V gene. The CDR3 region is CALGGLGDPYTDKLIF. DNA for the CDR3: TGTGCTCTTGGGGGCCTGGGGGACCCGTACACCGATAAACTCATCTTT.

J is TRDJ1 and V is TRDV1; a possible D gene is TRDD2 (5 bases). This CDR3 is 23 amino acids long. V lost 2 bases and J 2 bases, leaving 36 bases between the germline ends. Germline V CDR1 and CDR2: TSWWSYY, QGS. CDR3 sequence (DNA): TGTGCTCTTGGGGAATTCCCCACGGTCCTTCTCATTACCCAGATCGCTAGTACCGATAAACTCATCTTT. Protein sequence: CALGEFPTVLLITQIASTDKLIF.

The chain couples TRDV1 to TRDJ1, with a weak D call TRDD3 (5 bases). The CDR3 runs to 20 residues. The V gene's germline CDR1 is TSWWSYY and CDR2 QGS. The ends were cut back, 3 bases at V and 7 bases at J, with 33 bases in the middle. CDR3 sequence reads: CALGDGVLYYTGGHAGKLIF. The CDR3 DNA reads TGTGCTCTTGGGGATGGCGTACTTTACTATACGGGGGGCCATGCGGGTAAACTCATCTTT.

The chain is built from TRDV3 and TRDJ1; 7 nucleotides match TRDD2. The V gene end was trimmed by 4 bases and the J gene end by 2 bases; junction bases not matched to a gene: 16. The CDR3 is made up of 16 amino acids. Germline-derived CDR1 and CDR2 are TVYSNPD and GDNSRS (reference sequence). Here the CDR3 DNA reads TGTGCCTACGCACCTCCTTCCTCTCCTACTACCGATAAACTCATCTTT. The encoded protein is CAYAPPSSPTTDKLIF.

The chain joins TRDV1 to TRDJ1; 9 positions match TRDD2. This CDR3 comprises 18 residues. With 4 bases clipped from V and 7 bases from J, the junction kept 19 bases outside the gene matches. Germline V gene sequence: CDR1 TSWWSYY, CDR2 QGS. In nucleotides, the CDR3 is TGTGCTCTTGGGGCGGGCCTTCCTACGCTAGGGATGAGCGGTAAACTCATCTTT. Its translation is CALGAGLPTLGMSGKLIF.

The chain couples TRDV1 to TRDJ1, with 8 bases aligning to TRDD3. The germline V gene has CDR1 TSWWSYY and CDR2 QGS. There are 21 residues in the CDR3. Trimming at V came to 5 bases and at J to 0 bases, leaving 23 bases not matched to a gene. The DNA of the CDR3 is TGTGCTCTTGGGCGCCAGTCTCGCTGGGGGACCACCTTGCCGTACACCGATAAACTCATCTTT. This translates into CALGRQSRWGTTLPYTDKLIF.

A note on this clone: This may be a read error: a much more frequent sequence differs by one nucleotide. The same CDR3 can be traced to other DNA sequences in this sample. This chain joins TRAV29/DV5 and TRDJ1, with D uncertain. The CDR3 covers 15 residues. Germline V lookup: CDR1 NSMFDY, CDR2 ISSIKDK. The CDR3 bases are TGTGCCGCAAGAACCTTTCCAGGTAGGACCGATAAACTCATCTTT. Its translation: CAARTFPGRTDKLIF.

This clone was picked up a small number of times. J is TRDJ1 and V is TRDV1; D gene uncertain. Germline V CDR1 and CDR2: TSWWSYY, QGS. The CDR3 covers 19 residues. Trimming removed 3 bases at V and 6 bases at J, with 29 bases between. This CDR3 reads CALGDDPILPGRALNKLIF. CDR3 bases: TGTGCTCTTGGGGACGATCCAATCCTCCCCGGGCGAGCCCTTAATAAACTCATCTTT.

This clone turned up a few times. This chain links TRDV1 with TRDJ1, with D tentatively TRDD3 (5 bases). Germline V gene lookup returns CDR1 TSWWSYY and CDR2 QGS. The CDR3 has 15 residues. V was trimmed by 7 bases and J by 1 base, leaving 16 bases between them. The CDR3 is CALVARVLGTDKLIF. CDR3 DNA sequence: TGTGCTCTTGTGGCCCGCGTCCTGGGCACCGATAAACTCATCTTT.

In this sample, this clone turned up a few times. The chain carries TRDV1 and TRDJ1; 10 bases fit TRDD3. Germline-derived CDR1 and CDR2 are TSWWSYY and QGS. The CDR3 is 16 residues long. With 3 bases clipped from V and 3 bases from J, the junction kept 7 bases outside the gene matches. CDR3 sequence (DNA): TGTGCTCTTGGGGAGGGGTACTGGGGGATTCCCGATAAACTCATCTTT. It translates to CALGEGYWGIPDKLIF.

This chain joins TRDV1 and TRDJ1, with D possibly being TRDD2 (6 bases). V lost 5 bases and J lost 7, with 14 bases in between. The CDR3 totals 13 residues. The germline gives CDR1 TSWWSYY, CDR2 QGS. The CDR3 DNA sequence: TGTGCTCTTGGGCCCGGCCTTCCGTCTAAACTCATCTTT. Its translation: CALGPGLPSKLIF.

This chain links TRDV1 with TRDJ1; no definite D call. Germline V gives CDR1 TSWWSYY, CDR2 QGS. This CDR3 region has 15 residues. Deletions cut 4 bases from V and 6 bases from J, with 18 bases between. The CDR3 region is CALGVQTARPHKLIF. The CDR3 DNA reads TGTGCTCTTGGGGTGCAGACTGCGAGACCCCATAAACTCATCTTT.

In this sample, this clone turned up a few times. V is TRDV1 and J is TRDJ1; D not resolved. CDR3 length equals 19 residues. Between the trimmed V and J ends, which lost 0 bases and 0 bases, there was a span of 20 bases. Germline loops: CDR1 TSWWSYY, CDR2 QGS. The chain's CDR3 is CALGELRNHVGTYTDKLIF. In DNA, the CDR3 is TGTGCTCTTGGGGAACTACGAAACCATGTAGGCACGTACACCGATAAACTCATCTTT.

This clone was recorded a few times. The chain joins TRDV1 to TRDJ1, with D possibly being TRDD2 (9 bases). V lost 6 bases and J lost 4, with 33 bases in between. The V gene's germline CDR1 is TSWWSYY and CDR2 QGS. This CDR3 spans 20 amino acids. The CDR3 sequence is CALGPSYEWVLLGGDDKLIF. As DNA, the CDR3 is TGTGCTCTTGGACCTTCCTACGAGTGGGTGCTACTGGGGGGTGACGATAAACTCATCTTT.